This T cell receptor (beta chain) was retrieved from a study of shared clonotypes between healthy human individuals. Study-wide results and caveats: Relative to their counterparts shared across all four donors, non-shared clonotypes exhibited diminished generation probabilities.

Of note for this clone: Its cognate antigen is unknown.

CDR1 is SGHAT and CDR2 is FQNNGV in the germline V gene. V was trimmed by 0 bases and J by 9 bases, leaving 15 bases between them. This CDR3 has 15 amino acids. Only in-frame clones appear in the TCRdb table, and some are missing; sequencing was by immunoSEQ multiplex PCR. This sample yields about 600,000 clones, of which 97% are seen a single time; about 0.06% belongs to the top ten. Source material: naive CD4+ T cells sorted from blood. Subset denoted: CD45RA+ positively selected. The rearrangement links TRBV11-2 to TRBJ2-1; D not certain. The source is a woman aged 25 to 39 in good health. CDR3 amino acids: CASSLDYFAISEQFF. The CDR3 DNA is TGTGCCAGCAGCTTAGATTATTTTGCGATAAGTGAGCAGTTCTTC.